This T cell receptor beta chain was recorded in a study of T cell repertoires in cytomegalovirus infection. Study information: TCR beta signatures that were public indicated CMV infection and matching HLA type. The study's findings and limits: Across the ex vivo response, the dominant clonotypes were HLA-C-restricted CMV-specific TCR beta clonotypes. The study identified carriers of CMV plus the relevant HLA from cumulative public TCR beta family frequency.

MiXCR was run by TCRdb on the reads, yielding one entry per CDR3 protein. The table lists about 130,000 distinct CDR3 sequences, about 24% of them singletons, with 30% to 40% in the top ten. This clonotype occurred many times. Its antigen is unknown. The germline gene is not matched at one end of the junction; a read error may be the cause. Germline V CDR1 and CDR2: SGHTA, FQGNSA. The CDR3 is made up of 14 amino acids. The receptor comes from a human donor in good health (CMV status not recorded). Some clones in this sample may be carry-over from other donors' samples. This chain uses TRBV7-2 with TRBJ2-5, with TRBD2 matching over 12 bases. Sequences were obtained from PBMCs, sequenced either directly or after in vitro stimulation (not recorded which). CDR3 in amino acids: CASSPRTSGDQTHF. CDR3 DNA sequence: TGTGCCAGCAGCCCCCGGACTAGCGGGGACCAAACACACTTC.